A single sample gave rise to the 13 T cell receptor beta chains below, sequenced in a study of early stage breast cancer tumors. TCRdb's table, derived via immunoSEQ multiplex PCR, lists solely in-frame clones and lacks some. The top ten clones hold approximately 7.1% of a sample with fewer than 50,000 clones, around 69% of them seen once. The sample taken for sequencing was blood. These TCRs come from a person aged 45 to 59 with breast cancer.

This chain joins TRBV7-8 and TRBJ2-1, with 7 bases fitting TRBD1. V lost 11 bases to trimming and J lost 6 bases; unmatched junction nucleotides: 7. The germline gives CDR1 SGHVS, CDR2 FQNEAQ. This CDR3 is 12 amino acids long. The CDR3: CAEGDRANEQFF. The CDR3 DNA follows: TGTGCCGAGGGAGACAGGGCCAATGAGCAGTTCTTC.

The V call is TRBV11-1, the J call TRBJ2-3; tentative D call: TRBD2 (5 bases). The CDR3 totals 15 residues. Germline CDR1 SGHAT, CDR2 FQDESV (reference sequence). The germline V and J ends were trimmed by 2 bases and 1 base, with 10 bases remaining between them. The CDR3: CASSLRIGGTDTQYF. The CDR3 nucleotides are TGTGCCAGCAGCTTAAGGATCGGGGGCACAGATACGCAGTATTTT.

The chain employs TRBV6-4 and TRBJ2-1; unclear D gene. The V and J ends lost 6 bases and 4 bases respectively, with 10 bases between them. The CDR3 has 13 residues. CDR1 MRHNA and CDR2 SNTAGT come from the germline V gene. The CDR3 bases are TGTGCCAGCAGCGAAGAAACATACAATGAGCAGTTCTTC. As protein: CASSEETYNEQFF.

This clone was counted a single time. The rearrangement links TRBV10-2 to TRBJ2-3; D is unresolved. The V gene's germline CDR1 is WSHSY and CDR2 SAAADI. This CDR3 is 15 amino acids long. Trimming stripped 2 bases from V and 0 bases from J, with 9 bases between. The CDR3: CASSEIPGSTDTQYF. The CDR3 region has the DNA TGCGCCAGCAGTGAGATCCCAGGAAGCACAGATACGCAGTATTTT.

This chain joins TRBV7-2 and TRBJ2-5; D uncertain. This CDR3 has 11 amino acids. Between the trimmed V and J ends, which lost 4 bases and 3 bases, there was a span of 3 bases. The V gene's germline CDR1 is SGHTA and CDR2 FQGNSA. The CDR3 protein is CASSSEETQYF. For the CDR3, the DNA is TGTGCCAGCAGCTCCGAAGAGACCCAGTACTTC.

The sample holds a few counts of this clone. The rearrangement links TRBV11-2 to TRBJ2-7, with 7 bases matching TRBD1. CDR1 is SGHAT, CDR2 FQNNGV, per germline. This CDR3 is built from 12 residues. V was clipped by 5 bases and J by 5 bases; unmatched bases: 3. Written as DNA, the CDR3 is TGTGCCAGCAGCCCCACAGGGGACGAGCAGTACGTC. Its translation is CASSPTGDEQYV.

The V gene is TRBV5-4, the J gene TRBJ1-2, with D hard to call. The CDR3 length is 15 residues. Germline V lookup: CDR1 SGHNT, CDR2 YYREEE (reference sequence). Trimming stripped 0 bases from V and 4 bases from J, with 13 bases between. The CDR3 coding sequence is TGTGCCAGCAGCTTGGAAGGAGGCCTCGTCTATGGCTACACCTTC. This codes for CASSLEGGLVYGYTF. Complete variable domain (other parts from reference TRBV5-4 and TRBJ1-2): ETGVTQSPTHLIKTRGQQVTLRCSSQSGHNTVSWYQQALGQGPQFIFQYYREEENGRGNFPPRFSGLQFPNYSSELNVNALELDDSALYLCASSLEGGLVYGYTFGSGTRLTVV.

This chain connects TRBV5-1 to TRBJ1-4, with unresolved D. Germline CDR1 reads SGHRS; CDR2 reads YFSETQ. V was trimmed by 4 bases and J by 0 bases, leaving 7 bases between them. This CDR3 spans 14 amino acids. CDR3 sequence reads: CASSTTATNEKLFF. CDR3 bases: TGCGCCAGCAGCACTACTGCAACTAATGAAAAACTGTTTTTT.

This chain connects TRBV5-5 to TRBJ1-1, with D uncertain. Trimming removed 4 bases from V and 1 base from J, with 14 bases in between. Germline-derived CDR1 and CDR2 are SGHKS and YYEKEE (reference sequence). The CDR3 has 15 amino acids. In DNA form, the CDR3 reads TGTGCCAGCAGCCCGAATGTTAACAAGAACACTGAAGCTTTCTTT. Protein sequence: CASSPNVNKNTEAFF. Using reference TRBV5-5 and TRBJ1-1 for the parts outside the CDR3, the full variable domain is DAGVTQSPTHLIKTRGQQVTLRCSPISGHKSVSWYQQVLGQGPQFIFQYYEKEERGRGNFPDRFSARQFPNYSSELNVNALLLGDSALYLCASSPNVNKNTEAFFGQGTRLTVV.

The rearrangement uses TRBV19 and TRBJ2-1; 9 bases are a match to TRBD2. Germline CDR1 is LNHDA and CDR2 is SQIVND (reference sequence). V lost 9 bases and J lost 7; bases outside the gene matches: 10. CDR3 length: 14 amino acids. CDR3 sequence reads: CASQYSGRRNEQFF. The CDR3 nucleotides are TGTGCCAGCCAGTATAGCGGGAGAAGAAATGAGCAGTTCTTC.

V and J are TRBV5-1 and TRBJ2-5; 10 bases align to TRBD2. V was pared by 0 bases and J by 4 bases, with 6 bases of the junction left unmatched. The CDR3 loop spans 16 amino acids. The germline CDR1 and CDR2 sequences are SGHRS and YFSETQ. The CDR3 DNA sequence: TGCGCCAGCAGCTTGGGAGCGGGAGGGCAAGGAGAGACCCAGTACTTC. Its protein product is CASSLGAGGQGETQYF.

V gene TRBV19 combines with J gene TRBJ1-5, with D tentatively TRBD1 (6 bases). The V end was cut by 7 bases, the J end by 3 bases, with 16 bases between. This CDR3 comprises 15 residues. CDR1 LNHDA and CDR2 SQIVND come from the germline V gene (reference sequence). CDR3 coding DNA: TGTGCCAGTACCGAAAGGGGGTTCTCCAATCAGCCCCAGCATTTT. It is translated as CASTERGFSNQPQHF.

V usage is TRBV27 and J usage is TRBJ2-2; D might be TRBD1 (5 bases). CDR3 length: 13 amino acids. CDR1 is MNHEY, CDR2 SMNVEV, per germline (reference sequence). V lost 4 bases to trimming and J lost 6 bases, with 9 bases between them. CDR3 in DNA: TGTGCCAGCAGTTCACAGGTTTCCGGGGAGCTGTTTTTT. This encodes CASSSQVSGELFF.